A single sample is the source of the 27 T cell receptor beta chains below, sequenced in a study of CXCR3-negative and CXCR3-positive naive CD8 T cells. The study's findings and limits: Against CXCR3-negative naive cells, CXCR3-positive naive cells showed more hydrophobic TRB CDR3s.

These receptors are not linked to any known antigen. In preparing the TRB cDNA libraries, 5' RACE with UMI labels was used. TCRdb reprocessed the 5' RACE reads, keeping one entry per CDR3 protein, no DNA. Its listing shows about 50,000 distinct CDR3 sequences. The sequenced sample was naive CXCR3+ CD8+ T cells from blood. Stated subset: CD45RO-CCR7+CD27+CD95- naive CD8+ T cells expressing CXCR3 (TNR3+). These receptors all come from a human donor in good health. Some clones in this sample may be carry-over from other donors' samples.

The chain is built from TRBV12-3 or TRBV12-4 and TRBJ2-7; no DNA is available, so the TRBD1 call from TCRdb remains unchecked. The length of the CDR3 is 15 residues. CDR3 sequence reads: CASSPWDRLTYEQYF.

The J gene is TRBJ2-1, the V gene TRBV7-9; TCRdb calls TRBD2, which cannot be checked without DNA. The CDR3 sequence is 17 residues long. The germline V gene has CDR1 SEHNR and CDR2 FQNEAQ (reference sequence). The CDR3 here is CASSLITSGVSYNEQFF.

The chain links TRBV5-5 to TRBJ2-2; the TCRdb D gene call, TRBD2, has no DNA to confirm it. This CDR3 comprises 15 residues. CDR1 and CDR2 (germline): SGHKS, YYEKEE (reference sequence). The CDR3 here is CASTNQGDSDGELFF.

The chain has TRBV21-1 and TRBJ1-1; TCRdb indicates TRBD1, and absent DNA this call remains unverified. TRBV21-1 is a known pseudogene. This CDR3 region has 14 residues. The CDR3 spells CASRGSTVGPGAFF.

The chain carries TRBV29-1 and TRBJ2-7; lacking DNA, the TRBD1 call made by TCRdb goes unchecked. This CDR3 is 14 amino acids long. Germline V gives CDR1 SQVTM, CDR2 ANQGSEA. This chain's CDR3 is CSVARQGASYEQYF.

The genes are TRBV7-9 and TRBJ2-7; TCRdb reports TRBD1, a call that lacks DNA to check it against. This CDR3 has 17 amino acids. Germline V CDR1 and CDR2: SEHNR, FQNEAQ (reference sequence). Here the CDR3 reads CASSLLSGGKHSYEQYF.

The chain recombines TRBV18 with TRBJ2-7. The CDR3 extends over 14 amino acids. The germline CDR1 and CDR2 sequences are KGHSH and LQKENI. CDR3 sequence reads: CASSPPGGLYEQYF.

The V gene is TRBV12-5, the J gene TRBJ2-7; the TCRdb D gene call, TRBD1, has no DNA to confirm it. Germline V gene lookup returns CDR1 LGHNT and CDR2 FRNRAP. The CDR3 extends over 14 amino acids. The CDR3 loop reads CASIPLTGGNEQYF.

The chain recombines TRBV5-5 with TRBJ2-7; the D call of TRBD1 rests on TCRdb alone, since no DNA is present to check it. The CDR3 sequence is 14 residues long. Germline assignment: CDR1 SGHKS and CDR2 YYEKEE (reference sequence). The CDR3 protein is CASSLAGGGNEQYF.

The gene calls are TRBV6-5 and TRBJ2-2; checking the TCRdb D call of TRBD1 is not possible without DNA. The CDR3 is 16 residues long. CDR1 MNHEY and CDR2 SVGAGI come from the germline V gene. The CDR3 spells CASSYIQGRLGGELFF.

This chain's CDR3 is CASSLDPRNYGYTF. The chain has TRBV5-1 and TRBJ1-2. The CDR3 totals 14 residues. Per the germline V gene, CDR1 is SGHRS and CDR2 is YFSETQ.

The CDR3 reads CASSHPPGQGILTDTQYF. The rearrangement links TRBV27 to TRBJ2-3; TCRdb outputs TRBD1, but without DNA this stays unchecked. CDR1 MNHEY and CDR2 SMNVEV come from the germline V gene (reference sequence). The CDR3 covers 18 residues.

J is TRBJ2-7 and V is TRBV20-1. The germline CDR1 and CDR2 sequences are DFQATT and SNEGSKA (reference sequence). This CDR3 has 13 amino acids. CDR3 protein: CSASNVAPYEQYF.

The chain joins TRBV4-2 to TRBJ2-7; TCRdb lists TRBD1, though no DNA is available to test this call. Germline CDR1 LGHNA, CDR2 YNFKEQ. There are 15 residues in the CDR3. CDR3 amino acids: CASSQEIAGLREQYF.

This chain links TRBV7-3 with TRBJ2-5; TCRdb selects TRBD1, and the lack of DNA leaves this call unchecked. CDR1 SGHTA and CDR2 FQGTGA come from the germline V gene. This CDR3 contains 13 residues. The CDR3 spells CASSRYRAETQYF.

This chain links TRBV15 with TRBJ2-1; with no DNA, the TCRdb D assignment of TRBD1 cannot be verified. This CDR3 is 13 amino acids long. CDR1 is LNHNV, CDR2 YYDKDF, per germline (reference sequence). CDR3 residues: CATSRRGGSEQFF.

CDR3 protein: CASIGLAGGYEQFF. This chain connects TRBV12-3 or TRBV12-4 to TRBJ2-1; the TRBD2 assignment by TCRdb is unverifiable without DNA. This CDR3 contains 14 residues.

The rearrangement joins TRBV6-4 to TRBJ2-1; the TCRdb D gene call, TRBD2, has no DNA to confirm it. CDR3 size: 15 residues. CDR1 is MRHNA, CDR2 SNTAGT, per germline. The CDR3 sequence is CASSDSSGGAVEQFF.

This chain joins TRBV5-1 and TRBJ2-3; TCRdb picks TRBD1, but there is no DNA to check that call. In germline, CDR1 is SGHRS, CDR2 YFSETQ. The CDR3 consists of 14 residues. CDR3 sequence: CASSPWGGLDTQYF.

The CDR3 loop reads CASSFDSSYEQYF. This chain joins TRBV7-9 and TRBJ2-7. This CDR3 contains 13 residues. CDR1 is SEHNR, CDR2 FQNEAQ, per germline (reference sequence).

The J gene is TRBJ2-7, the V gene TRBV7-2. CDR3 length equals 14 residues. Germline loops: CDR1 SGHTA, CDR2 FQGNSA. The CDR3 region is CASSLVGRPYEQYF.

The chain combines TRBV7-6 with TRBJ2-3; the D call from TCRdb, TRBD2, cannot be confirmed without DNA. Germline assignment: CDR1 SGHVS and CDR2 FNYEAQ. The CDR3 is 16 residues long. The CDR3 loop reads CASSSPVGGSTDTQYF. The full variable domain, in which reference TRBV7-6 and TRBJ2-3 provide the parts outside the CDR3, is GAGVSQSPRYKVTKRGQDVALRCDPISGHVSLYWYRQALGQGPEFLTYFNYEAQQDKSGLPNDRFSAERPEGSISTLTIQRTEQRDSAMYRCASSSPVGGSTDTQYFGPGTRLTVL.

The gene calls are TRBV4-3 and TRBJ2-3; TCRdb gives TRBD1 as the D gene, but with no DNA this cannot be confirmed. The CDR3 has 15 residues. Germline CDR1 reads LGHNA; CDR2 reads YSLEER. The CDR3 protein is CTSSQYRGSTDTQYF.

The chain employs TRBV27 and TRBJ1-2. This CDR3 comprises 16 residues. Germline V CDR1 and CDR2: MNHEY, SMNVEV (reference sequence). The CDR3 region is CASSHRPLGLFEGYTF.

The chain has TRBV12-2 and TRBJ1-1; absent DNA, TCRdb's TRBD1 call cannot be checked. TRBV12-2 is a pseudogene. The CDR3 totals 14 residues. The CDR3 is CARRPPGRRTEAFF.

CDR3 sequence: CASSFSTGKAIYNEQFF. The chain combines TRBV14 with TRBJ2-1; TCRdb names TRBD1, which stays unverified in the absence of DNA. The CDR3 length is 17 residues. The germline gives CDR1 SGHDN, CDR2 FVKESK.

This chain joins TRBV28 and TRBJ1-5; TCRdb lists TRBD1, though no DNA is available to test this call. The germline V gene encodes CDR1 MDHEN and CDR2 SYDVKM. CDR3 length: 17 residues. This CDR3 reads CASSFTQGGTRNQPQHF.